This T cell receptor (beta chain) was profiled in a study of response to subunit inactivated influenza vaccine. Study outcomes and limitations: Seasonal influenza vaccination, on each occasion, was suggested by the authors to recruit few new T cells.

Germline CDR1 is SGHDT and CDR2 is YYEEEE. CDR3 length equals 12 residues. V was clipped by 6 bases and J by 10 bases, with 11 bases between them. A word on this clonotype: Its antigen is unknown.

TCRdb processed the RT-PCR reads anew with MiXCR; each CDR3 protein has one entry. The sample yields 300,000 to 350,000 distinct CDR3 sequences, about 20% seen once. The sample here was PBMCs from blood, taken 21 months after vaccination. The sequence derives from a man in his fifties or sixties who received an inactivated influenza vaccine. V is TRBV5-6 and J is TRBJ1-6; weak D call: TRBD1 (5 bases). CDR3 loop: CASTRVGSPLHF. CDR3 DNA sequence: TGTGCCAGCACCAGGGTAGGCTCACCCCTCCACTTT.